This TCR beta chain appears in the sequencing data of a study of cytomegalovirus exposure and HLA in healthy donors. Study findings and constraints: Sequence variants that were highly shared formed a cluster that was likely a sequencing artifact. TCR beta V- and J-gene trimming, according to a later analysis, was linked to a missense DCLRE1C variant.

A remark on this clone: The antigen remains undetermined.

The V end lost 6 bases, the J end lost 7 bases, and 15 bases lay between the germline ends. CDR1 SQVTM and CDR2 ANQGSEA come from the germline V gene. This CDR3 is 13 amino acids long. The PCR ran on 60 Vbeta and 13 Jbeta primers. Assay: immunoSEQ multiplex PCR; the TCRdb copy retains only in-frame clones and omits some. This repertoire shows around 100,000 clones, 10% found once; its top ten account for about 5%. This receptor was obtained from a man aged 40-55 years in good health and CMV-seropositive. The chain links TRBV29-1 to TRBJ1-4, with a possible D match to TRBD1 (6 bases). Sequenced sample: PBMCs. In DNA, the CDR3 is TGCAGCGTCCAGGGGCTGGGGGCTGAAAAACTGTTTTTT. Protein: CSVQGLGAEKLFF. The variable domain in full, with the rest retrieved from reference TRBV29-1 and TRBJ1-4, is SAVISQKPSRDICQRGTSLTIQCQVDSQVTMMFWYRQQPGQSLTLIATANQGSEATYESGFVIDKFPISRPNLTFSTLTVSNMSPEDSSIYLCSVQGLGAEKLFFGSGTQLSVL.